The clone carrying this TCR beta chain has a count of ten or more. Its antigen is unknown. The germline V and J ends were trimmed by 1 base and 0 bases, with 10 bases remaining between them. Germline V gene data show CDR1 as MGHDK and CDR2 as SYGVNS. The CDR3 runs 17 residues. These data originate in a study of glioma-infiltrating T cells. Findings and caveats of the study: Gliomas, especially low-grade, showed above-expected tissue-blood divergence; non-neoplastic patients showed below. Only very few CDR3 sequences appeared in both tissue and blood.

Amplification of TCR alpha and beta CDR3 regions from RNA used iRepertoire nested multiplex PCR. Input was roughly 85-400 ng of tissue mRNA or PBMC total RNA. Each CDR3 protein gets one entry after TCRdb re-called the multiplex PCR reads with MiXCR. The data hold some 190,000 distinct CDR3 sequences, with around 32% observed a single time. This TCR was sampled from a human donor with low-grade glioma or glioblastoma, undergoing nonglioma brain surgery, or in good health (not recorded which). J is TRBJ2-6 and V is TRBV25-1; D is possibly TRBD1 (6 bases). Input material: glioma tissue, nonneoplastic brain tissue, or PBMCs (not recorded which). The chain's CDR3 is CASSELDSPSGANVLTF. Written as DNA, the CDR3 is TGTGCCAGCAGTGAATTGGACAGCCCCTCTGGGGCCAACGTCCTGACTTTC.